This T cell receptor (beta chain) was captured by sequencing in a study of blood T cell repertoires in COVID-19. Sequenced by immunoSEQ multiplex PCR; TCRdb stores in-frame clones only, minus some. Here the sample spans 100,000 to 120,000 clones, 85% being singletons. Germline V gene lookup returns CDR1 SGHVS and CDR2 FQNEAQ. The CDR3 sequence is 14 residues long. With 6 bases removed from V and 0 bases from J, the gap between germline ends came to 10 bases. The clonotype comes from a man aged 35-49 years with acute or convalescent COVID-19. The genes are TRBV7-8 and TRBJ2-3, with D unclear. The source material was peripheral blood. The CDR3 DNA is TGTGCCAGCAGTCGACCGACTAGCACAGATACGCAGTATTTT. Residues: CASSRPTSTDTQYF.